This TCR beta chain stems from a study of blood T cells in healthy people across ages. Trimming left V 2 bases short and J 3 bases short, with 9 bases between. The CDR3 has 13 residues. Germline V gene lookup returns CDR1 SGHDT and CDR2 YYEEEE. Sample-barcoded 5' priming and a J-beta primer mix drove a second PCR of roughly 6 to 12 cycles. TCRdb redid the calling of the 5' RACE reads with MiXCR, one entry per CDR3 protein. The data show under 2 million distinct CDR3 sequences, with around 36% seen just once and around 11% held by the top ten. This clonotype was picked up many times. The V gene is TRBV5-6, the J gene TRBJ2-7; tentative D call: TRBD2 (5 bases). The sequence was obtained from a woman in her 30s in good health. Sequencing was performed on blood. DNA of the CDR3: TGTGCCAGCAGCTTCCGGGGAAACTACGAGCAGTACTTC. Protein: CASSFRGNYEQYF.